Below are 14 T cell receptor beta chains sequenced from a single sample in a study of vaccination effects on CD4 cells after COVID-19. Cultured cells yielded isolated CD4+ T cells after roughly 11 days. Some clones are missing from TCRdb's copy, which holds only in-frame ones; the method was immunoSEQ multiplex PCR. The table has roughly 64,000 clones, approximately 72% seen once. No cognate antigen is known for these TCRs. The source material was CD4+ T cells from PBMCs cultured without peptide, sampled before COVID-19 vaccination. The receptors were sampled from a human donor who had a prior SARS-CoV-2 infection.

The chain couples TRBV6-5 to TRBJ2-1, with D possibly being TRBD2 (5 bases). This CDR3 has 11 amino acids. Trimming cost V 6 bases and J 5 bases, with 5 bases left between them. Germline CDR1 reads MNHEY; CDR2 reads SVGAGI. The CDR3 here is CASRTNNEQFF. The CDR3 DNA reads as TGTGCCAGCAGGACTAACAATGAGCAGTTCTTC.

This clone was observed a few times. The gene calls are TRBV5-1 and TRBJ2-1; D is perhaps TRBD2 (6 bases). Trimming removed 0 bases at V and 5 bases at J, with 9 bases between. CDR3 length equals 14 residues. CDR1 is SGHRS and CDR2 is YFSETQ in the germline V gene. Written as DNA, the CDR3 is TGCGCCAGCAGCTTGGACGGGGGTAACAATGAGCAGTTCTTC. It yields the protein CASSLDGGNNEQFF. Variable domain in full (rest from reference TRBV5-1 and TRBJ2-1): KAGVTQTPRYLIKTRGQQVTLSCSPISGHRSVSWYQQTPGQGLQFLFEYFSETQRNKGNFPGRFSGRQFSNSRSEMNVSTLELGDSALYLCASSLDGGNNEQFFGPGTRLTVL.

This clone was observed a single time. V and J are TRBV5-1 and TRBJ2-7, with a weak D call TRBD1 (5 bases). Trimming removed 4 bases at V and 2 bases at J, with 19 bases between. CDR1 and CDR2 (germline): SGHRS, YFSETQ. The CDR3 covers 16 residues. In DNA, the CDR3 is TGCGCCAGCAGCGCCCGGACACCCGATACTACCTACGAGCAGTACTTC. It is translated as CASSARTPDTTYEQYF.

The chain is built from TRBV6-2 or TRBV6-3 and TRBJ1-2; 8 nucleotides agree with TRBD1. Looked up from germline, CDR1 is MNHEY and CDR2 is SVGEGT. The CDR3 runs 13 residues. Germline trimming cut 4 bases from V and 8 bases from J; bases unmatched to any gene: 6. CDR3 sequence: CASSSQGAWGYTF. In DNA form, the CDR3 reads TGTGCCAGCAGTTCCCAGGGGGCATGGGGCTACACCTTC.

V gene TRBV3-1 (or the pseudogene TRBV3-2) combines with J gene TRBJ2-7; D may be TRBD2 (6 bases). Germline CDR1 and CDR2: LGHDT and YNNKEL (reference sequence). The CDR3 is 15 amino acids. The V end was cut by 11 bases, the J end by 1 base, with 21 bases between. Written as DNA, the CDR3 is TGTGCCGGAGGGAAACAACGGGACGGATCCTACGAGCAGTACTTC. It specifies CAGGKQRDGSYEQYF.

This clone was recorded a few times. V gene TRBV9 combines with J gene TRBJ2-1; the D gene is possibly TRBD2 (6 bases). The ends were cut back, 0 bases at V and 2 bases at J, with 9 bases in the middle. Germline CDR1 is SGDLS and CDR2 is YYNGEE. This CDR3 has 15 residues. DNA of the CDR3: TGTGCCAGCAGCGTAGCGGGAGAACCCTACAATGAGCAGTTCTTC. Its protein product is CASSVAGEPYNEQFF.

The rearrangement joins TRBV5-1 to TRBJ2-7; 7 bases line up with TRBD1. Per the germline V gene, CDR1 is SGHRS and CDR2 is YFSETQ. Unmatched junction bases numbered 10, after V lost 7 bases and J lost 0 bases. The CDR3 spans 15 residues. The CDR3 DNA sequence: TGCGCCAGCGGCAAGGGGGCGTCCAACTCCTACGAGCAGTACTTC. Protein: CASGKGASNSYEQYF.

The chain couples TRBV18 to TRBJ1-6; 7 positions agree with TRBD1. With 2 bases clipped from V and 9 bases from J, the junction kept 4 bases outside the gene matches. This CDR3 has 14 residues. Germline assignment: CDR1 KGHSH and CDR2 LQKENI. CDR3 coding DNA: TGTGCCAGCTCACCAGACAGGGTCGGTTCACCCCTCCACTTT. This encodes CASSPDRVGSPLHF.

The chain carries TRBV5-5 and TRBJ2-3; no clear D gene. The germline V gene has CDR1 SGHKS and CDR2 YYEKEE (reference sequence). The CDR3 contains 14 residues. Trimming stripped 3 bases from V and 7 bases from J, with 15 bases between. In DNA form, the CDR3 reads TGTGCCAGCAGCTCTCGACATGGCCCTTATACGCAGTATTTT. Protein product: CASSSRHGPYTQYF. Full variable domain (outside the CDR3, taken from reference TRBV5-5 and TRBJ2-3): DAGVTQSPTHLIKTRGQQVTLRCSPISGHKSVSWYQQVLGQGPQFIFQYYEKEERGRGNFPDRFSARQFPNYSSELNVNALLLGDSALYLCASSSRHGPYTQYFGPGTRLTVL.

The V and J genes are TRBV7-3 and TRBJ1-4; 8 bases match TRBD1. The CDR3 is made up of 14 amino acids. CDR1 is SGHTA, CDR2 FQGTGA, per germline. The V segment lost 5 bases and the J segment 8 bases; nucleotides outside the gene matches: 7. CDR3 coding DNA: TGTGCCAGCAGCGCGGACAGGGTAAACGAAAAACTGTTTTTT. It encodes CASSADRVNEKLFF. The full variable domain, completed using reference TRBV7-3 and TRBJ1-4, is GAGVSQTPSNKVTEKGKYVELRCDPISGHTALYWYRQSLGQGPEFLIYFQGTGAADDSGLPNDRFFAVRPEGSVSTLKIQRTERGDSAVYLCASSADRVNEKLFFGSGTQLSVL.

The CDR3 DNA sequence: TGTGCCAGCAGTTTGATGCGGACAGGGGGCTTTGAAGCTTTCTTT. Its translation is CASSLMRTGGFEAFF. This chain connects TRBV11-3 to TRBJ1-1, with 11 bases identical to TRBD1. The V gene end was trimmed by 6 bases and the J gene end by 7 bases; junction bases not matched to a gene: 10. This CDR3 spans 15 amino acids. In germline, CDR1 is SGHNT, CDR2 YENEEA. Complete variable domain (other parts from reference TRBV11-3 and TRBJ1-1): EAGVVQSPRYKIIEKKQPVAFWCNPISGHNTLYWYLQNLGQGPELLIRYENEEAVDDSQLPKDRFSAERLKGVDSTLKIQPAELGDSAVYLCASSLMRTGGFEAFFGQGTRLTVV.

This clone was picked up a small number of times. The chain combines TRBV18 with TRBJ1-2; D is ambiguous. The V gene lost 0 bases and the J gene lost 5 bases, with 13 bases spanning the gap. Germline loops: CDR1 KGHSH, CDR2 LQKENI. The CDR3 is 15 amino acids. In DNA form, the CDR3 reads TGTGCCAGCTCACCACCGGGCGTGGCAGCATATGGCTACACCTTC. Its protein is CASSPPGVAAYGYTF.

J is TRBJ2-5 and V is TRBV2, with a possible D match to TRBD1 (6 bases). The CDR3 loop spans 14 amino acids. V lost 4 bases and J lost 0, with 9 bases in between. CDR1 SNHLY and CDR2 FYNNEI come from the germline V gene. DNA for the CDR3: TGTGCCAGCAGTGGGGGGCAGAACCAAGAGACCCAGTACTTC. This codes for CASSGGQNQETQYF. Full variable domain (missing parts from reference TRBV2 and TRBJ2-5): EPEVTQTPSHQVTQMGQEVILRCVPISNHLYFYWYRQILGQKVEFLVSFYNNEISEKSEIFDDQFSVERPDGSNFTLKIRSTKLEDSAMYFCASSGGQNQETQYFGPGTRLLVL.

The chain employs TRBV7-2 and TRBJ2-3; the match to TRBD1 covers 9 bases. Germline V CDR1 and CDR2: SGHTA, FQGNSA. The CDR3 has 15 residues. The V segment lost 0 bases and the J segment 6 bases; nucleotides outside the gene matches: 4. For the CDR3, the DNA is TGTGCCAGCAGCTTAGCGACAGGGGGAAGGGATACGCAGTATTTT. Its translation: CASSLATGGRDTQYF.